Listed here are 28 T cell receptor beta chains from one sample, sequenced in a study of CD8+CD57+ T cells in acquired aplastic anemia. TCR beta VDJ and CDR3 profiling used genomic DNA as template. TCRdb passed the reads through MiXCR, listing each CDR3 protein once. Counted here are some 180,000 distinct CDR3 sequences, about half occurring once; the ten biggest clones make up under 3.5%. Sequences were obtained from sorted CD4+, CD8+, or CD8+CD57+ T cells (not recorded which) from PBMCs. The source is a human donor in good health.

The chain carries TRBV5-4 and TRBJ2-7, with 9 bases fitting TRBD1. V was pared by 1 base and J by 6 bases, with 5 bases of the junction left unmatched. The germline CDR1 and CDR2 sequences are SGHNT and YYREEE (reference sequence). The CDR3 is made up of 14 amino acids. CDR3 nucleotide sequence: TGTGCCAGCAGCTTGACAGGGGGCATCGTCGAGCAGTACTTC. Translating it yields CASSLTGGIVEQYF.

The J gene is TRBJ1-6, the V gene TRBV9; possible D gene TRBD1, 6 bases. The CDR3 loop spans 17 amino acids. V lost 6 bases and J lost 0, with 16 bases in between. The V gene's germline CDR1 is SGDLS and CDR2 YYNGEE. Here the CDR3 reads CASTKTGLSSYNSPLHF. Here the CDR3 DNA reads TGTGCCAGCACCAAGACAGGCTTGAGCTCCTATAATTCACCCCTCCACTTT.

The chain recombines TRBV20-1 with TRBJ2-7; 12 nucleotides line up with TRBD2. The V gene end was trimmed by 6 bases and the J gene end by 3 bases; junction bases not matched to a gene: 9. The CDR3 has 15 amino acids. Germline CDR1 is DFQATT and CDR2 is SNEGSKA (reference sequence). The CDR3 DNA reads TGCAGTGCCCCGACTAGCGGGAGTACCGGCTACGAGCAGTACTTC. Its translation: CSAPTSGSTGYEQYF.

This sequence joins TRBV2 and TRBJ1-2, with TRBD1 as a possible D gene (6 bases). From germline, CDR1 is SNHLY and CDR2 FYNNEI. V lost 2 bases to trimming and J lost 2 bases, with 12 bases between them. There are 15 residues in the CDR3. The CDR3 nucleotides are TGTGCCAGCAGTGAAAGGGGGGGAAGAAACTATGGCTACACCTTC. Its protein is CASSERGGRNYGYTF.

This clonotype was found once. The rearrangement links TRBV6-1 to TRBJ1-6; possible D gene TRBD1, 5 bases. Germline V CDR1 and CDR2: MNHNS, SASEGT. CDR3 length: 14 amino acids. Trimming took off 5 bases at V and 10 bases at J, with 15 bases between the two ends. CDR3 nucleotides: TGTGCCAGCAGTCGGACAAGGCAGACCTCACCCCTCCACTTT. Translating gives CASSRTRQTSPLHF.

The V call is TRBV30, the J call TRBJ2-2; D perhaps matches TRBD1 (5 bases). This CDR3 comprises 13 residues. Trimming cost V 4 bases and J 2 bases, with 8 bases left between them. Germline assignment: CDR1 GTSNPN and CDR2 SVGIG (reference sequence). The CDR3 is CAWTGLNTGELFF. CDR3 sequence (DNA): TGTGCCTGGACAGGGCTCAACACCGGGGAGCTGTTTTTT.

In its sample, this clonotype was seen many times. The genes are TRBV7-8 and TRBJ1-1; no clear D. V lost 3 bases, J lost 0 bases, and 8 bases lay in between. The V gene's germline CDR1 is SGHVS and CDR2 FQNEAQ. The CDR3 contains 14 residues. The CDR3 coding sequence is TGTGCCAGCAGCTTTTTGGATCTGAACACTGAAGCTTTCTTT. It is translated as CASSFLDLNTEAFF.

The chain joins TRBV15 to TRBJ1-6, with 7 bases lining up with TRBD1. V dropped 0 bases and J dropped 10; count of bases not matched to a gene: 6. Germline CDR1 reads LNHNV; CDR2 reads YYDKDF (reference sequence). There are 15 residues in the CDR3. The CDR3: CATSRDRQGGSPLHF. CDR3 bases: TGTGCCACCAGCAGAGATCGTCAGGGGGGCTCACCCCTCCACTTT.

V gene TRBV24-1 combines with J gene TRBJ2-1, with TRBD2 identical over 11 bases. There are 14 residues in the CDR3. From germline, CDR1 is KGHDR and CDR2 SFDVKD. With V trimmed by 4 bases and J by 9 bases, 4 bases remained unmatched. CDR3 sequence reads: CATSETGTSGEQFF. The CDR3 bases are TGTGCCACCAGTGAGACCGGGACTAGCGGTGAGCAGTTCTTC.

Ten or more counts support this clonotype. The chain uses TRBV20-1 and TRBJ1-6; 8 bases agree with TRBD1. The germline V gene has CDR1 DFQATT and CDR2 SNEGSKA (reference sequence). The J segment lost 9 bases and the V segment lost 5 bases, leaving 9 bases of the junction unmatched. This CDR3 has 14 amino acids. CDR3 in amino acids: CSALTGAWGSPLHF. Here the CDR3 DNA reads TGCAGTGCTCTGACAGGGGCGTGGGGTTCACCCCTCCACTTT.

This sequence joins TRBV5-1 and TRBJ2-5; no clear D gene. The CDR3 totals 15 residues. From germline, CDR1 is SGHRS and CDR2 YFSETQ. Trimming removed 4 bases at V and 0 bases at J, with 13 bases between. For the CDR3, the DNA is TGCGCCAGCAGCCGAAACCCTCGGGACCAAGAGACCCAGTACTTC. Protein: CASSRNPRDQETQYF. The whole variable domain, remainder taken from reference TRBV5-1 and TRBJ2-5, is KAGVTQTPRYLIKTRGQQVTLSCSPISGHRSVSWYQQTPGQGLQFLFEYFSETQRNKGNFPGRFSGRQFSNSRSEMNVSTLELGDSALYLCASSRNPRDQETQYFGPGTRLLVL.

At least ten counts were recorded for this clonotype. CDR3 sequence reads: CASSYGRSSYEQYF. CDR3 in DNA: TGTGCCAGCAGTTACGGACGGAGCTCCTACGAGCAGTACTTC. The rearrangement links TRBV6-2 or TRBV6-3 to TRBJ2-7; D is uncertain. The CDR3 has 14 amino acids. V lost 2 bases and J lost 0, with 8 bases in between. Germline V CDR1 and CDR2: MNHEY, SVGEGT.

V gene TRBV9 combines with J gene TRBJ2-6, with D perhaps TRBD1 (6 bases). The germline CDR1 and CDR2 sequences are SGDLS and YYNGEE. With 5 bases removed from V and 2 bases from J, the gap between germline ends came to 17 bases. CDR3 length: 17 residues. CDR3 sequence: CASSHTTGMPGANVLTF. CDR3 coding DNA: TGTGCCAGCAGTCATACAACAGGGATGCCTGGGGCCAACGTCCTGACTTTC. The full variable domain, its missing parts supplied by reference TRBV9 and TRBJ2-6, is DSGVTQTPKHLITATGQRVTLRCSPRSGDLSVYWYQQSLDQGLQFLIQYYNGEERAKGNILERFSAQQFPDLHSELNLSSLELGDSALYFCASSHTTGMPGANVLTFGAGSRLTVL.

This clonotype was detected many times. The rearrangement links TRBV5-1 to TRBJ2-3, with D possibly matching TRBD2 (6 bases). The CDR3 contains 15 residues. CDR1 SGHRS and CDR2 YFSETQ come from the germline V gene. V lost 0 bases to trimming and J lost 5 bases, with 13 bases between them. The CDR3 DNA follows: TGCGCCAGCAGCTTGGATGGGACGGGAGTAGATACGCAGTATTTT. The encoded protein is CASSLDGTGVDTQYF.

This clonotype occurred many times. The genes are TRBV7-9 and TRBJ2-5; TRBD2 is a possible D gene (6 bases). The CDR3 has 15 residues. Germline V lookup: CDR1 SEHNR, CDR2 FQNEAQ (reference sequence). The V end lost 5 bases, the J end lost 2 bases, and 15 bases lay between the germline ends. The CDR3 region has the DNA TGTGCCAGCAGCGAAGGCGGGACCGATCAAGAGACCCAGTACTTC. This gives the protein CASSEGGTDQETQYF.

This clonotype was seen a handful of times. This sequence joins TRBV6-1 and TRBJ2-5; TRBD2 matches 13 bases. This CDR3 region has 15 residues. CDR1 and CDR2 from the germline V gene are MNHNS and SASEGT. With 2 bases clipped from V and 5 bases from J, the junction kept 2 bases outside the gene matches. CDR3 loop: CASSEQTSGGETQYF. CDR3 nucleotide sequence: TGTGCCAGCAGTGAACAGACTAGCGGGGGGGAGACCCAGTACTTC.

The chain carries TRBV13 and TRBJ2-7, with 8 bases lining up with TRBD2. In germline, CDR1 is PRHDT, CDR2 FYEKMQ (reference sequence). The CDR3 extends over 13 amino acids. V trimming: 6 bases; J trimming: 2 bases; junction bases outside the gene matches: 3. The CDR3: CASSRGGTYEQYF. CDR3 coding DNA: TGTGCCAGCAGTCGGGGGGGCACCTACGAGCAGTACTTC.

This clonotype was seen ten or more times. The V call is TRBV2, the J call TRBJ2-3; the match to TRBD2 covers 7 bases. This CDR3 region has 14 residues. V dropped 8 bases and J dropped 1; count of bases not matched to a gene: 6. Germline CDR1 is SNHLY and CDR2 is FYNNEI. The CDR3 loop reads CASSASGRTDTQYF. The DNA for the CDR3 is TGTGCCAGCTCGGCTAGCGGCCGCACAGATACGCAGTATTTT. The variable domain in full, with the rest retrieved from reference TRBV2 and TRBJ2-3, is EPEVTQTPSHQVTQMGQEVILRCVPISNHLYFYWYRQILGQKVEFLVSFYNNEISEKSEIFDDQFSVERPDGSNFTLKIRSTKLEDSAMYFCASSASGRTDTQYFGPGTRLTVL.

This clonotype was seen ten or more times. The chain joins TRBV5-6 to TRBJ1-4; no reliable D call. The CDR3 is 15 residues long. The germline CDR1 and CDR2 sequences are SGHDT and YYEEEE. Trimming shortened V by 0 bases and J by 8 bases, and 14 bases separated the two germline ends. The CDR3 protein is CASSLAGRDNEKLFF. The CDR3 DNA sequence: TGTGCCAGCAGCTTGGCCGGGAGGGATAACGAAAAACTGTTTTTT.

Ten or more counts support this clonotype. The CDR3 DNA follows: TGTGCCACCAGCAGTGGGGGGCCCCGGGGCTATGGCTACACCTTC. Its translation: CATSSGGPRGYGYTF. The chain carries TRBV15 and TRBJ1-2; possible D gene TRBD1, 6 bases. The CDR3 has 15 amino acids. Germline CDR1 and CDR2: LNHNV and YYDKDF (reference sequence). Between the trimmed V and J ends, which lost 3 bases and 4 bases, there was a span of 15 bases.

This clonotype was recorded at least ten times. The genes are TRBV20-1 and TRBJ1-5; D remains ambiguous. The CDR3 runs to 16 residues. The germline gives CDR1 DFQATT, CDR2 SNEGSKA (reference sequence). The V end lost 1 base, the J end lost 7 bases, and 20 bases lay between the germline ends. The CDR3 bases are TGCAGTGCTAGAGCGGGTTCAGGCCTCTTAAGGCAGCCCCAGCATTTT. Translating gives CSARAGSGLLRQPQHF.

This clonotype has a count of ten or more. Written as DNA, the CDR3 is TGTGCCAGCAGCCAAGGACTAGCGGGATTCAATGAGCAGTTCTTC. The encoded protein is CASSQGLAGFNEQFF. J is TRBJ2-1 and V is TRBV7-3; TRBD2 matches 12 bases. V gave up 5 bases and J gave up 6 bases; unmatched junction bases: 5. Germline loops: CDR1 SGHTA, CDR2 FQGTGA. CDR3 size: 15 residues.

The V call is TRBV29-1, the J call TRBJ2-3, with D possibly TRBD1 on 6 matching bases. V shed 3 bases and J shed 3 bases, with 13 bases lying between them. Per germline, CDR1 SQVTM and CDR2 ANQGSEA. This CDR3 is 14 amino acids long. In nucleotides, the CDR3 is TGCAGCGTTGAGACGGGCGACAGGACAGATACGCAGTATTTT. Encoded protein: CSVETGDRTDTQYF.

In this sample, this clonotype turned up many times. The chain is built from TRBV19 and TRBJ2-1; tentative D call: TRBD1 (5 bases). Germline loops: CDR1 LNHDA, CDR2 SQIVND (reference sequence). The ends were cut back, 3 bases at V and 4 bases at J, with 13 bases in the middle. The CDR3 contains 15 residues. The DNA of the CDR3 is TGTGCCAGTAGTATCTCTGACAGAAGGTACAATGAGCAGTTCTTC. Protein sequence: CASSISDRRYNEQFF.

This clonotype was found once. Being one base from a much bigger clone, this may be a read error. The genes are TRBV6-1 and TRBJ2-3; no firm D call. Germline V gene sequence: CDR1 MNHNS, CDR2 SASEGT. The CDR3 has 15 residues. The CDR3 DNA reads TGTGCCAGCAGTGAAGGGGTACAGAGCACAGATACGCGGTATTTT. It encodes CASSEGVQSTDTRYF.

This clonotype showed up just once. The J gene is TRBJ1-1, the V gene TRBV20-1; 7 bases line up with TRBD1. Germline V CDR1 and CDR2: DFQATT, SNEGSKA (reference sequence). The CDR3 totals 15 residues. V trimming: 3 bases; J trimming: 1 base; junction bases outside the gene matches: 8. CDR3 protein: CSARNRGPPNTEAFF. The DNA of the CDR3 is TGCAGTGCTAGGAACAGGGGCCCTCCGAACACTGAAGCTTTCTTT.

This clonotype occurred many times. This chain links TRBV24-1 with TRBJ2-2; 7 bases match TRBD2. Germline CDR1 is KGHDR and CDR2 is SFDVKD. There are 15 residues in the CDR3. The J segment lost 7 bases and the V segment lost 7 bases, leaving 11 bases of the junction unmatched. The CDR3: CATSASGKLGGELFF. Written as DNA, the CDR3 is TGTGCCACCAGCGCCAGCGGGAAGCTTGGCGGGGAGCTGTTTTTT.

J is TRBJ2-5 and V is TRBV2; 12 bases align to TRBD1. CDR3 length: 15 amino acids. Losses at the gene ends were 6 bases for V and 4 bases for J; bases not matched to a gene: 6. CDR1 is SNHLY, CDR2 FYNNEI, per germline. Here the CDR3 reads CASSRGTGGLETQYF. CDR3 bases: TGTGCCAGCAGCCGAGGGACAGGGGGCTTAGAGACCCAGTACTTC.